This T cell receptor beta chain was observed in a study of T cells in tuberculosis listed by TCRdb under 2018. Regarding the study in general: The study combined CD1B tetramers and high-throughput TCR immunosequencing to characterize T cells specific for the mycobacterial lipid antigen glucose monomycolate (GMM). IGRA-negative adolescents, IGRA-positive adolescents with latent tuberculosis and adults with active tuberculosis, about nine per group, were compared in a South African clinical cohort. PBMC from active tuberculosis patients were archived either before standard anti-tuberculosis treatment began or within 7 days of the start of that treatment.

Concerning this clone itself: No cognate antigen has been identified for it. Base qualities are not provided; no much larger clone lies one nucleotide away.

Findings and caveats that apply to the study as a whole: Compared with IGRA-negative controls, TCR-alpha repertoires from active tuberculosis had smaller mean NN-distances to GMM-specific TCRs, which suggests clonal expansion of these TCRs. Smaller NN-distances were partly driven by shorter CDR3-alpha lengths in active tuberculosis patients, and statistical significance was not reached for the TCR-beta difference. Clinical samples were chosen by availability of cryopreserved specimens, and active tuberculosis cases were adults while controls were adolescents. An accuracy of 87% (AUROC 0.85 to 0.95) was reached by a classifier using the diverse GMM-specific repertoire, compared with 60% to 70% accuracy when GEM motif frequencies were used.

The immunoSEQ multiplex PCR assay was used to generate TCR libraries, with TCR-beta and/or TCR-alpha/delta assays applied to each sample. The Illumina high-throughput platform was used to sequence the amplified TCR libraries. Per the authors' processing: Clustering and dimensionality reduction relied on pairwise TCRdist distances among GMM-specific receptors from T cells that were either sorted ex vivo or expanded in vitro. Each clinical repertoire received a mean NN-distance score, defined as the average TCRdist to the nearest 10% of tetramer-positive reference sequences. GEM TCR motif frequency was computed as the fraction of unique TCRs matching known GEM sequences by V/J usage and CDR3 length. Linear discriminant analysis with leave-one-out cross-validation, implemented in scikit-learn, was used to classify active tuberculosis. The table comes from immuneACCESS by way of TCRdb, which keeps in-frame sequences with V and J called. Part of the clones is missing from these tables; in studies checked, under half for an unresolved V gene and the rest for unknown reasons. V and J calls and clone size come straight from that table; D and trimming were deduced from the DNA. This sample lists about 49,000 clones; nearly 95% were detected once. The ten largest clones capture about 1.5% of the sample.

Taken from the germline V gene (reference sequence), the CDR1 and CDR2 loops are LNHDA and SQIVND. The germline V end is reduced by 5 bases and the J end by 1 base; junction bases left unmatched: 5. From the cysteine through the phenylalanine, the CDR3 covers 14 amino acids. Left in the record is the CDR3 DNA by itself, 42 bases read in frame from the first base. The label giving this sample's time point can be read as: new active TB diagnosis, blood taken before or within 7 days of starting treatment. The active tuberculosis patients were newly diagnosed, HIV-seronegative South African adults aged 18 years or older. Active tuberculosis was confirmed by positive sputum smear microscopy and/or positive M. tuberculosis culture. Immunosequencing was performed on unsorted cryopreserved PBMC and covered around 91,000 T cells per clinical donor on average.

The sequenced sample was PBMCs, obtained at tuberculosis diagnosis. The chain is assembled from TRBV19 and TRBJ2-7; 7 bases in the junction line up with TRBD1. The source of this sequence is an adult with tuberculosis. The CDR3 protein sequence reads: CASSVYRGSYEQYF. The DNA sequence reads TGTGCCAGTAGTGTTTACAGGGGATCCTACGAGCAGTACTTC.